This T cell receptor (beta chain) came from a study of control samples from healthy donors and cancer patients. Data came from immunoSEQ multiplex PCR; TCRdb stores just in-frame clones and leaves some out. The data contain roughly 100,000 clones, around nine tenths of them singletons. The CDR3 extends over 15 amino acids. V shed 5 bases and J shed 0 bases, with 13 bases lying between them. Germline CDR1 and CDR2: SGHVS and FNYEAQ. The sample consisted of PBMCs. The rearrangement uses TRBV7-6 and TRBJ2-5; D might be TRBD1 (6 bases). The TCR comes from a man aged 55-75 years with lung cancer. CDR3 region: CASSQRTEYQETQYF. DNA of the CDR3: TGTGCCAGCAGCCAGCGGACAGAGTACCAAGAGACCCAGTACTTC.